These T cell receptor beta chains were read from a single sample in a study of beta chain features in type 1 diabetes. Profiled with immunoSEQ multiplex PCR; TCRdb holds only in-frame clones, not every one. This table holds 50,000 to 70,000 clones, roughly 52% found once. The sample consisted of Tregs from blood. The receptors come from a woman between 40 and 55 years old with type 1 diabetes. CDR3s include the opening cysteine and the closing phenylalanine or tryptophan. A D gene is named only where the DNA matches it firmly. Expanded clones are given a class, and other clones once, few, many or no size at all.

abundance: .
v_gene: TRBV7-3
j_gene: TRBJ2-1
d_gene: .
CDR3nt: TGTGCCAGCAGCTTACAGCCCGGGGTTGACAATGAGCAGTTCTTC
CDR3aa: CASSLQPGVDNEQFF

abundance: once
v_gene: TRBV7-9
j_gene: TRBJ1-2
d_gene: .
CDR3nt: TGTGTCAGCAGCCCCTGGGGGGGGCGGTTTAGCTATGGCTACACCTTC
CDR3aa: CVSSPWGGRFSYGYTF

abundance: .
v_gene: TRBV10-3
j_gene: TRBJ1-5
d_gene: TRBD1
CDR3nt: TGTGCCATCGGTGGGGGACAGGGCAGCAATCAGCCCCAGCATTTT
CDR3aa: CAIGGGQGSNQPQHF

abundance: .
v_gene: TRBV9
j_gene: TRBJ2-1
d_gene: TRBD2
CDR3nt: TGTGCCAGCAGCGCGGGGGGGCGGGGAATGTCCTACAATGAGCAGTTCTTC
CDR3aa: CASSAGGRGMSYNEQFF

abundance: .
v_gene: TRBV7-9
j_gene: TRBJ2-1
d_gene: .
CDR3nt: TGTGCCAGCAGCCGGAGCGATGAGCAGTTCTTC
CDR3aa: CASSRSDEQFF

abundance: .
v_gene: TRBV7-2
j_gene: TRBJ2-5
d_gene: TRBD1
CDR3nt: TGTGCCAGCAGCCCACAGGGGGCACGGGAGACCCAGTACTTC
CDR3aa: CASSPQGARETQYF

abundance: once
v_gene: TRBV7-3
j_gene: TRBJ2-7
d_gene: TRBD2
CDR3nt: TGTGCCAGCAGCTTAGATCCCCCCTCCACGGGAGGCTCCTACGAGCAGTACTTC
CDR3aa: CASSLDPPSTGGSYEQYF

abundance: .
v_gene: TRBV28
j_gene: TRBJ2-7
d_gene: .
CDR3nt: TGTGCCAGCAGTTCCCCGGGTAGGGGTACCTACGAGCAGTACTTC
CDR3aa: CASSSPGRGTYEQYF

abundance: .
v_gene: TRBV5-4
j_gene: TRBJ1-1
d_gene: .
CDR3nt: TGTGCCAGCAGCTTGACTGCCGGGAACACTGAAGCTTTCTTT
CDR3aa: CASSLTAGNTEAFF

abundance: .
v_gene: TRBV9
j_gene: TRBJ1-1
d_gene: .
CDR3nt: TGTGCCAGCAGCGTGCCGGGGGGAACTGAAGCTTTCTTT
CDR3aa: CASSVPGGTEAFF

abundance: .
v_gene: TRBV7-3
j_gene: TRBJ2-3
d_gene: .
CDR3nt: TGTGCCAGCAGCTTAACCGGGGATACGCAGTATTTT
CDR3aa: CASSLTGDTQYF

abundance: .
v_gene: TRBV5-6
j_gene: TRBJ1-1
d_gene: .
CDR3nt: TGTGCCAGCAGCTGGGTCGGGGAGAGGAACACTGAAGCTTTCTTT
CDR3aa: CASSWVGERNTEAFF

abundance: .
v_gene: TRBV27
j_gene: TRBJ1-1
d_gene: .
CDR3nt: TGTGCCAGCAGTAAGGAGATGACAGAAATGAACACTGAAGCTTTCTTT
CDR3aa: CASSKEMTEMNTEAFF

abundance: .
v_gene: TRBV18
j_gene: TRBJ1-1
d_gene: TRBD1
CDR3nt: TGTGCCAGCTCACAAAACAGGGGGGAAACTGAAGCTTTCTTT
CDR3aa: CASSQNRGETEAFF

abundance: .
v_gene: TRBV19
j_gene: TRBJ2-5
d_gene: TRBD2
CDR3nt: TGTGCCAGTAGTATAGGAGGACTAGCGGAAGAGACCCAGTACTTC
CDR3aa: CASSIGGLAEETQYF

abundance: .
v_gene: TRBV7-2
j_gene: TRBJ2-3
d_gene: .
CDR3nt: TGTGCCAGCAGCTTAGCGGGGGCCTCCCTCAATACGCAGTATTTT
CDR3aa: CASSLAGASLNTQYF

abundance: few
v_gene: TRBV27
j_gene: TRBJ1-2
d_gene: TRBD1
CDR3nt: TGTGCCAGCAGTTTCTCACGAAGGGGGCGGAGGGGCTACACCTTC
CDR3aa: CASSFSRRGRRGYTF

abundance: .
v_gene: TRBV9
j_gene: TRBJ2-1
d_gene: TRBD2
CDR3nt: TGTGCCAGCAGCGGTCGCGGGGGGGCCCGGAACAATGAGCAGTTCTTC
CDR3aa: CASSGRGGARNNEQFF

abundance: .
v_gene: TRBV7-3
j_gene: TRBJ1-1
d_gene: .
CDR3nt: TGTGCCAGCAGCTCCCACCCACCGACAGCGAACACTGAAGCTTTCTTT
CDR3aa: CASSSHPPTANTEAFF

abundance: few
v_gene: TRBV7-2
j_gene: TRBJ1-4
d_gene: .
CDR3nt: TGTGCCAGCAGCTCCGGGGGAACTAATGAAAAACTGTTTTTT
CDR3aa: CASSSGGTNEKLFF

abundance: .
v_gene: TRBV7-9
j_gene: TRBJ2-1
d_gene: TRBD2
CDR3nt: TGTGCCAGCAGCCTAGCGTGGACTAGCGGGAAAAATGAGCAGTTCTTC
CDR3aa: CASSLAWTSGKNEQFF

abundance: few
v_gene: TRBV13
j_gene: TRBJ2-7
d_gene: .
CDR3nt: TGTGCCAGCAGCCCTCCCCCGCTGGGGGGGCCCTACGAGCAGTACTTC
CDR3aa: CASSPPPLGGPYEQYF

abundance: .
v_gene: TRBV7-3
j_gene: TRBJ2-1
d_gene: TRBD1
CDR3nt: TGTGCCAGCAGCTCCCAACCGGGACAGGGTTTCAATGAGCAGTTCTTC
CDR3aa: CASSSQPGQGFNEQFF

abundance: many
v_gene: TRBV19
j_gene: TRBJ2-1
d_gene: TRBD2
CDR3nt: TGTGCCAGTAGTCGCCAGCGGGGAGGCCACAATGAGCAGTTCTTC
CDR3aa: CASSRQRGGHNEQFF

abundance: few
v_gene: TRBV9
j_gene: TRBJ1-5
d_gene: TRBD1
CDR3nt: TGTGCCAGCAGCGAGGGACAGGGACCTTATCAGCCCCAGCATTTT
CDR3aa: CASSEGQGPYQPQHF

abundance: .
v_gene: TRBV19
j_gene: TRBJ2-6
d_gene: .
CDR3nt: TGTGCCAGTAGCATCGGACGGCGGGCTGGGGCCAACGTCCTGACTTTC
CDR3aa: CASSIGRRAGANVLTF

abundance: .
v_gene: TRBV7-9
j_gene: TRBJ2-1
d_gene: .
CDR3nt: TGTGCCAGCAGCTCCGGGACACTCTCCTACAATGAGCAGTTCTTC
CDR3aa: CASSSGTLSYNEQFF

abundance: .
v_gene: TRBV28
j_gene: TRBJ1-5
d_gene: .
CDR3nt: TGTGCCAGCAGTTTTCGGGGACAGCCCCAGCATTTT
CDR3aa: CASSFRGQPQHF

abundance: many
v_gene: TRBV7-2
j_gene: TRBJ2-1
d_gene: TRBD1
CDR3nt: TGTGCCAGCAGCTCCCGGGACAGGGCAAATGAGCAGTTCTTC
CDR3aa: CASSSRDRANEQFF

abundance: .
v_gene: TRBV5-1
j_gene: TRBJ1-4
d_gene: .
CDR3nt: TGCGCCAGCAGCTACCGGGCAACTAATGAAAAACTGTTTTTT
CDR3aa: CASSYRATNEKLFF

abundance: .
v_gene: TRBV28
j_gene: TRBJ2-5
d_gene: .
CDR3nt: TGTGCCAGCGGGCCCTTAGGGACCCAGTACTTC
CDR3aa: CASGPLGTQYF

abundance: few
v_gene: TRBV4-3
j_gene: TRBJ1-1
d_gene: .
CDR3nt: TGCGCCAGCAGCAAAATGACAGGGAACACTGAAGCTTTCTTT
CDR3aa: CASSKMTGNTEAFF

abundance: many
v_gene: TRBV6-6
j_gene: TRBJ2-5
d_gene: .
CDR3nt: TGTGCCAGCAGTCGGGGAGAGGAGACCCAGTACTTC
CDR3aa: CASSRGEETQYF

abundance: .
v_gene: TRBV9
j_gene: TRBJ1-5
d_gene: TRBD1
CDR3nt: TGTGCCAGCAGCGCGGGACAGGGGATAGAAAATCAGCCCCAGCATTTT
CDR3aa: CASSAGQGIENQPQHF

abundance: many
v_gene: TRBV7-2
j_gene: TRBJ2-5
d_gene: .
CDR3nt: TGTGCCAGCAGCTTCCAACCCGGGCAAGAGACCCAGTACTTC
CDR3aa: CASSFQPGQETQYF

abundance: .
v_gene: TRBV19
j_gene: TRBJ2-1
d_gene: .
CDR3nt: TGTGCCAGTAGTCGTAACAATGAGCAGTTCTTC
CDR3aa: CASSRNNEQFF

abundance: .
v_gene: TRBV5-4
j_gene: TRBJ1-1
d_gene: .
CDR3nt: TGTGCCAGCAGCTTCTACAGGGAAAGGACTGAAGCTTTCTTT
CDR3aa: CASSFYRERTEAFF